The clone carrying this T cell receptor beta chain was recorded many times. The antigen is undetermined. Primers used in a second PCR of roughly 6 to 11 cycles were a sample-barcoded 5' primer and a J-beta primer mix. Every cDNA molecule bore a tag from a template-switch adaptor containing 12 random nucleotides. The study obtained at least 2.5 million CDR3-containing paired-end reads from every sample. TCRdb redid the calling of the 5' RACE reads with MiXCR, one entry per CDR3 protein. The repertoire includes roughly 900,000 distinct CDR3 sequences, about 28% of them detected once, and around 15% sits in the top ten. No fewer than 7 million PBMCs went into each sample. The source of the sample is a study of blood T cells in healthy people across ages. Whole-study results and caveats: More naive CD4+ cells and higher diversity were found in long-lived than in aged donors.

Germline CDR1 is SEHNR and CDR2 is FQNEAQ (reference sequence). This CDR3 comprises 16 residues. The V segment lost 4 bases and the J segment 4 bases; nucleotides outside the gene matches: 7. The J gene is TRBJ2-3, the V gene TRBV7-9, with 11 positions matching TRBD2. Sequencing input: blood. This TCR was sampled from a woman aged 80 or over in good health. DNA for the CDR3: TGTGCCAGCAGCTCCCGGGCTAGCGGGGGGCCAGATACGCAGTATTTT. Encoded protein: CASSSRASGGPDTQYF.